The clone carrying this T cell receptor (beta chain) has only a few counts. Preparing the TCRbeta library involved the use of unique molecular identifiers. One entry per CDR3 protein results from TCRdb running MiXCR on the PCR reads. The table includes about 610,000 distinct CDR3 sequences, roughly a tenth detected once. The sample originates from a study of T-cell reconstitution after alpha-beta-depleted transplantation in children. The TCR originated in a human donor who donated a stem cell graft to a child with acute myeloid leukemia. The sample was PBMCs from the stem cell graft donor, taken from the stem cell graft.

The CDR3 DNA is TGTGCCAGTATCACAGGGACTAACACCGGGGAGCTGTTTTTT. It specifies CASITGTNTGELFF. The chain recombines TRBV10-3 with TRBJ2-2; D is tentatively TRBD1 or TRBD2 (6 bases each). The CDR3 contains 14 residues. CDR1 is ENHRY, CDR2 SYGVKD, per germline. The V end lost 10 bases, the J end lost 2 bases, and 14 bases lay between the germline ends.